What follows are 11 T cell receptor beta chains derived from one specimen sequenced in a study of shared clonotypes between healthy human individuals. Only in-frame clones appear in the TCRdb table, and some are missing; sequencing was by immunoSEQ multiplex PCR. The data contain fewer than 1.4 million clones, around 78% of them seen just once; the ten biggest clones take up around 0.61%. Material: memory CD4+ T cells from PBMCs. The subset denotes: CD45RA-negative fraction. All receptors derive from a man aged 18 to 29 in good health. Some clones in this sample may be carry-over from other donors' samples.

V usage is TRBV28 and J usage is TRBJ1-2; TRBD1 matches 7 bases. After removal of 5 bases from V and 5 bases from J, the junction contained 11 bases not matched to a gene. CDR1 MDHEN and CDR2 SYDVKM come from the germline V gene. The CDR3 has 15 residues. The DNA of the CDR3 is TGTGCCAGCAGTCTAACTCCGGGACAGCAATATGGCTACACCTTC. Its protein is CASSLTPGQQYGYTF.

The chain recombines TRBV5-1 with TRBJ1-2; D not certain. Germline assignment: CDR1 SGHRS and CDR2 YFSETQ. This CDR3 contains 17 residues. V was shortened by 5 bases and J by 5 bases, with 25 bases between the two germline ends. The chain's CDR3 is CASRTNSGSTYQYGYTF. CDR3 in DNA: TGCGCCAGCAGGACCAACTCGGGGTCAACCTACCAATATGGCTACACCTTC.

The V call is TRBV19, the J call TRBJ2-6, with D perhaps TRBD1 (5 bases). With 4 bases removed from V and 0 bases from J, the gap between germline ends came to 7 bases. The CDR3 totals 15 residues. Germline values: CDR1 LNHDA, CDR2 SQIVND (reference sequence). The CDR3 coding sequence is TGTGCCAGTAGTAGAACAGGCTCTGGGGCCAACGTCCTGACTTTC. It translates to CASSRTGSGANVLTF.

The CDR3 nucleotides are TGTGCCAGCAGCCCCTTAGGCCTTGCGGCGGGGGAGCTGTTTTTT. It yields the protein CASSPLGLAAGELFF. The chain has TRBV9 and TRBJ2-2; D ambiguous. Germline V gene sequence: CDR1 SGDLS, CDR2 YYNGEE. The CDR3 has 15 residues. The V end lost 4 bases, the J end lost 8 bases, and 18 bases lay between the germline ends.

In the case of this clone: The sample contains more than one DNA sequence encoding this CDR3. CDR3 amino acids: CASSLGQLNEKLFF. The CDR3 nucleotides are TGCGCCAGCAGCTTGGGGCAGCTTAATGAAAAACTGTTTTTT. J is TRBJ1-4 and V is TRBV5-1, with D unclear. Trimming removed 0 bases at V and 4 bases at J, with 7 bases between. The CDR3 runs 14 residues. CDR1 and CDR2 from the germline V gene are SGHRS and YFSETQ.

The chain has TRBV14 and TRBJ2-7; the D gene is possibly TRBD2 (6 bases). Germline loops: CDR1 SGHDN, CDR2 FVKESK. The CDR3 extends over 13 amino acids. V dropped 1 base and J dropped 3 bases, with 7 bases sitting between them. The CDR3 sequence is CASSQAEGYEQYF. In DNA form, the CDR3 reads TGTGCCAGCAGCCAAGCGGAGGGCTACGAGCAGTACTTC. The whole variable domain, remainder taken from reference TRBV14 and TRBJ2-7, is EAGVTQFPSHSVIEKGQTVTLRCDPISGHDNLYWYRRVMGKEIKFLLHFVKESKQDESGMPNNRFLAERTGGTYSTLKVQPAELEDSGVYFCASSQAEGYEQYFGPGTRLTVT.

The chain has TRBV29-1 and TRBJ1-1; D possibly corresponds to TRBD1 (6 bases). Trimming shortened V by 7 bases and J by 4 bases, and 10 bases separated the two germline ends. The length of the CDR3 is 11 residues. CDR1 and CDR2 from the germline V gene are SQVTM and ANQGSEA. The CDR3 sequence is CSGRTVTEAFF. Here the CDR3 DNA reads TGCAGCGGACGGACAGTCACTGAAGCTTTCTTT. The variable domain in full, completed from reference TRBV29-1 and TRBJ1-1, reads SAVISQKPSRDICQRGTSLTIQCQVDSQVTMMFWYRQQPGQSLTLIATANQGSEATYESGFVIDKFPISRPNLTFSTLTVSNMSPEDSSIYLCSGRTVTEAFFGQGTRLTVV.

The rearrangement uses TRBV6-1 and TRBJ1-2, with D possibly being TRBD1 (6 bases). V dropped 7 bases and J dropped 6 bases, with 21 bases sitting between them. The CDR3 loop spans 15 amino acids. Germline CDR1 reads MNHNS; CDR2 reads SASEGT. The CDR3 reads CASIGGFTGRDGYTF. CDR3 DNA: TGTGCCAGCATCGGGGGCTTCACAGGGAGGGATGGCTACACCTTC.

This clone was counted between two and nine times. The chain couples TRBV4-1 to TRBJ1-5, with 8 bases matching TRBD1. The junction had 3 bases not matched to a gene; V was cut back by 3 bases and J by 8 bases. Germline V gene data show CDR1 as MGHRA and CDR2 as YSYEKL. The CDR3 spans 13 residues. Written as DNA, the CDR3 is TGCGCCAGCAGCCAGTCACAGGGGGAGCCCCAGCATTTT. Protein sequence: CASSQSQGEPQHF.

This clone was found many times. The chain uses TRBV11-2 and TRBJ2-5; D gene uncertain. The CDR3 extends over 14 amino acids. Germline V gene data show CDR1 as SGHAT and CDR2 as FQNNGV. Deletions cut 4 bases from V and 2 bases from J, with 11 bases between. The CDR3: CASSSTSVQETQYF. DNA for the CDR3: TGTGCCAGCAGCTCGACGAGCGTTCAAGAGACCCAGTACTTC.

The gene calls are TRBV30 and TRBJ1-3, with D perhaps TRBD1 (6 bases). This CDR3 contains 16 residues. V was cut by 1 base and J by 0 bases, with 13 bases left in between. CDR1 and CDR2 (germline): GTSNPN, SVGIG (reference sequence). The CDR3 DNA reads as TGTGCCTGGAGTGAGACAGGAAAGAGCTCTGGAAACACCATATATTTT. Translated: CAWSETGKSSGNTIYF.